The source of this T cell receptor beta chain is a study of beta chain features in type 1 diabetes. At the level of the study: There were 107,917,701 sorted cells examined across all samples.

The length of the CDR3 is 12 residues. Per germline, CDR1 SNHLY and CDR2 FYNNEI. V lost 4 bases to trimming and J lost 16 bases, with 16 bases between them. All of the isolated RNA was reverse transcribed, so expressed TCRB transcripts were sequenced. Sequenced naive, central memory and regulatory T cell samples produced an average of around 3.9 million reads. Data came from immunoSEQ multiplex PCR; TCRdb stores just in-frame clones and leaves some out. Of about 160,000 clones listed, 8% to 9.5% were seen once; the top ten hold 0.54%. Study findings and constraints: Moderate yet significant TCRB CDR3 shortening was seen in Type 1 diabetes patients in all four CD4+ subsets. Small HLA sub-analyses could not settle whether HLA shapes TCRB rearrangement.

To note about this clone: Its matching antigen is unknown.

This TCR was sampled from a woman under 30 with type 1 diabetes. This chain links TRBV2 with TRBJ1-4; TRBD1 is a possible D gene (5 bases). The sample was central memory CD4+ T cells from blood. The chain's CDR3 is CASSVGSQGWFF. Written as DNA, the CDR3 is TGTGCCAGCAGTGTCGGGTCCCAGGGCTGGTTTTTT.